Presented here are 25 T cell receptor beta chains from one specimen sequenced in a study of blood T cells in healthy people across ages (dated by TCRdb to between 2015 and 2016). The library was made by 5' RACE. The sample was run on an Illumina HiSeq 2500. A second roughly 6 to 12 cycle PCR used a sample-barcoded 5' primer and a J-beta primer mix. TCRdb's own reprocessing of the public reads used fastp at Q25 and MiXCR and kept productive beta chains. Entries are consolidated by CDR3 protein sequence, retaining the most common genes and DNA. For this sample there are roughly 1.7 million distinct CDR3 sequences; around 36% appear just once. The ten largest clonotypes hold approximately 11% of the sample. Input material: blood. The receptor source for this set is a woman aged 25 to 39 in good health.

Note on this clonotype: Relative to the germline gene, one junction end is altered; a read error may explain this. The V call is TRBV7-3, the J call TRBJ2-3; the match to TRBD2 covers 10 bases. This CDR3 region has 16 residues. Germline CDR1 SGHTA, CDR2 FQGTGA. The CDR3 protein is CVSSYLSGGRTDAQYF. The CDR3 DNA follows: TGTGTCAGCAGCTACCTTAGCGGGGGGCGCACAGATGCGCAGTATTTT.

This clonotype was seen more than once but under ten times. The V call is TRBV4-2, the J call TRBJ1-4; tentative D call: TRBD1 (6 bases). CDR3 size: 14 residues. CDR1 is LGHNA, CDR2 YNFKEQ, per germline. Trimming removed 5 bases at V and 7 bases at J, with 14 bases between. The CDR3 loop is CASSITGASEKLFF. As DNA, the CDR3 is TGTGCCAGCAGCATTACGGGGGCGTCTGAAAAACTGTTTTTT.

The rearrangement uses TRBV7-9 and TRBJ2-1; D is uncertain. The V and J ends lost 8 bases and 14 bases respectively, with 16 bases between them. Germline-derived CDR1 and CDR2 are SEHNR and FQNEAQ (reference sequence). This CDR3 comprises 11 residues. CDR3 DNA: TGTGCCAGCCCTCTTGGGTACGAAGAGTTCTTC. It is translated as CASPLGYEEFF.

This clonotype was found many times. V is TRBV29-1 and J is TRBJ2-5, with TRBD2 identical over 7 bases. The CDR3 has 14 amino acids. After removal of 3 bases from V and 1 base from J, the junction contained 5 bases not matched to a gene. Germline values: CDR1 SQVTM, CDR2 ANQGSEA. CDR3 sequence (DNA): TGCAGCGTTGACGGGCGGGAGCGCCAAGAGACCCAGTACTTC. Its translation: CSVDGRERQETQYF.

The chain combines TRBV20-1 with TRBJ2-5; 7 bases are shared with TRBD1. The CDR3 contains 14 residues. V shed 3 bases and J 3 bases; nucleotides not matched to a gene: 7. Germline loops: CDR1 DFQATT, CDR2 SNEGSKA (reference sequence). This CDR3 reads CSASLQGIEETQYF. CDR3 DNA: TGCAGTGCTAGCCTACAGGGGATCGAAGAGACCCAGTACTTC.

The rearrangement joins TRBV20-1 to TRBJ2-7, with 8 bases lining up with TRBD2. The CDR3 is 16 amino acids. V lost 0 bases, J lost 4 bases, and 11 bases stayed unmatched. Germline-derived CDR1 and CDR2 are DFQATT and SNEGSKA (reference sequence). CDR3 protein: CSARDERGPYHYEQYF. The CDR3 DNA reads TGCAGTGCTAGAGACGAGCGGGGGCCTTACCATTACGAGCAGTACTTC.

At least ten counts were recorded for this clonotype. The chain uses TRBV20-1 and TRBJ2-3, with 7 bases fitting TRBD1. Trimming cost V 5 bases and J 0 bases; bases outside gene matches: 2. CDR1 and CDR2 (germline): DFQATT, SNEGSKA (reference sequence). The CDR3 spans 13 residues. As DNA, the CDR3 is TGCAGTGCTTGGGACAGAAGCACAGATACGCAGTATTTT. Its protein is CSAWDRSTDTQYF.

This clonotype was recorded only once. V is TRBV27 and J is TRBJ1-5, with D unclear. Trimming left V 0 bases short and J 8 bases short, with 14 bases between. Germline CDR1 MNHEY, CDR2 SMNVEV (reference sequence). The length of the CDR3 is 15 residues. The CDR3: CASSLSAITWEPQHF. DNA for the CDR3: TGTGCCAGCAGTTTATCTGCAATTACCTGGGAGCCCCAGCATTTT.

The chain joins TRBV7-3 to TRBJ2-1, with D possibly being TRBD2 (5 bases). CDR1 and CDR2 (germline): SGHTA, FQGTGA. V lost 1 base and J lost 7, with 11 bases in between. The CDR3 runs 14 residues. Written as DNA, the CDR3 is TGTGCCAGCAGCTTAAAAGGTGCGGGTAATGAGCAGTTCTTC. Its translation: CASSLKGAGNEQFF.

In regard to this clonotype: Relative to the germline gene, one junction end is altered; a read error may explain this. The chain links TRBV7-2 to TRBJ2-7; D tentatively reads TRBD1 or TRBD2 (5 bases each). CDR1 and CDR2 from the germline V gene are SGHTA and FQGNSA. The CDR3 contains 14 residues. The CDR3 coding sequence is TGTGCCAGCAGCTTTCGGGACCAAATCTACGGGCAGTACTTC. Translating gives CASSFRDQIYGQYF.

This clonotype was counted a single time. V and J are TRBV3-1 and TRBJ2-7; D is perhaps TRBD2 (5 bases). CDR3 length: 12 residues. Looked up from germline, CDR1 is LGHDT and CDR2 is YNNKEL (reference sequence). The V and J ends lost 0 bases and 9 bases respectively, with 9 bases between them. CDR3 bases: TGTGCCAGCAGCCAAGATGGGAGAGGGCAGTACTTC. Its translation is CASSQDGRGQYF.

The table lists this clonotype with a few counts. The chain couples TRBV5-8 to TRBJ2-1, with no clear D. Trimming shortened V by 0 bases and J by 8 bases, and 12 bases separated the two germline ends. Germline loops: CDR1 SGHTS, CDR2 YDEGEE. This CDR3 contains 14 residues. CDR3: CASSLDYAADEQFF. DNA for the CDR3: TGTGCCAGCAGCTTGGATTATGCGGCGGATGAGCAGTTCTTC.

J is TRBJ2-3 and V is TRBV4-1; 10 bases map to TRBD2. The V and J ends lost 1 base and 6 bases, in that order; junction bases with no gene match: 10. CDR1 is MGHRA and CDR2 is YSYEKL in the germline V gene. CDR3 length: 17 amino acids. Written as DNA, the CDR3 is TGCGCCAGCAGCCAAGTCTCTAGCGGGAGTTGGATGGATACGCAGTATTTT. Protein product: CASSQVSSGSWMDTQYF.

This chain connects TRBV5-1 to TRBJ2-7; D is unresolved. The CDR3 loop spans 13 amino acids. The ends were cut back, 1 base at V and 5 bases at J, with 10 bases in the middle. Germline V gene sequence: CDR1 SGHRS, CDR2 YFSETQ. CDR3 in amino acids: CASSLMAPNEQYF. In nucleotides, the CDR3 is TGCGCCAGCAGCTTGATGGCGCCCAACGAGCAGTACTTC.

This chain connects TRBV20-1 to TRBJ2-7; 7 bases map to TRBD2. The CDR3 contains 15 residues. CDR1 is DFQATT and CDR2 is SNEGSKA in the germline V gene (reference sequence). Unmatched junction bases numbered 14, after V lost 6 bases and J lost 3 bases. The CDR3 is CSAPSGEGKGYEQYF. The CDR3 nucleotides read TGCAGTGCCCCTTCGGGGGAGGGGAAAGGCTACGAGCAGTACTTC.

This clonotype was counted only a few times. This rearrangement joins TRBV20-1 to TRBJ2-3; D possibly corresponds to TRBD2 (6 bases). Looked up from germline, CDR1 is DFQATT and CDR2 is SNEGSKA (reference sequence). The length of the CDR3 is 16 residues. V shed 3 bases and J shed 0 bases, with 16 bases lying between them. The CDR3 DNA sequence: TGCAGTGCTAGGGAGACTTCGGGGGTGAGCACAGATACGCAGTATTTT. Amino acids: CSARETSGVSTDTQYF.

This clonotype was seen many times. The chain employs TRBV20-1 and TRBJ1-2, with unresolved D. Germline assignment: CDR1 DFQATT and CDR2 SNEGSKA (reference sequence). CDR3 length: 10 residues. CDR3 coding DNA: TGCAGCCTCCCGGCTTCGGGCTACACCTTC. Its translation is CSLPASGYTF.

The V call is TRBV24-1, the J call TRBJ1-6; D possibly corresponds to TRBD1 (6 bases). V lost 5 bases and J lost 5, with 12 bases in between. This CDR3 has 15 residues. Germline CDR1 KGHDR, CDR2 SFDVKD. The CDR3 loop reads CATSAGALNNSPLHF. As DNA, the CDR3 is TGTGCCACCAGTGCAGGGGCCCTAAATAATTCACCCCTCCACTTT.

There are a few counts of this clonotype. The chain has TRBV3-1 and TRBJ2-3; TRBD2 might be the D (6 bases). Germline loops: CDR1 LGHDT, CDR2 YNNKEL (reference sequence). This CDR3 is built from 17 residues. Trimming stripped 1 base from V and 5 bases from J, with 19 bases between. CDR3 protein: CASSQGTGPAGGDTQYF. CDR3 nucleotide sequence: TGTGCCAGCAGCCAAGGGACTGGCCCGGCCGGGGGAGATACGCAGTATTTT.

This clonotype came up a few times. This rearrangement joins TRBV20-1 to TRBJ2-5; tentative D call: TRBD2 (5 bases). Germline assignment: CDR1 DFQATT and CDR2 SNEGSKA (reference sequence). Trimming removed 6 bases from V and 1 base from J, with 9 bases in between. The CDR3 has 12 residues. The CDR3 bases are TGCAGTGCGGGGAGCGTCCAAGAGACCCAGTACTTC. It codes for CSAGSVQETQYF.

This clonotype is a singleton in its sample. One base away lies a much larger clone, so this may be a sequencing read error. This chain uses TRBV20-1 with TRBJ2-4; weak D call: TRBD1 (5 bases). Matching the DNA end better, TRBJ2-7 makes the J call doubtful. The CDR3 length is 12 residues. Germline V gene sequence: CDR1 DFQATT, CDR2 SNEGSKA (reference sequence). The CDR3 nucleotides are TGCAGTGCTCCGCTGGGGCCCTACGAGCAGTACTTC. Translated, it gives CSAPLGPYEQYF.

J is TRBJ1-3 and V is TRBV20-1; D remains ambiguous. Per the germline V gene, CDR1 is DFQATT and CDR2 is SNEGSKA (reference sequence). This CDR3 contains 14 residues. V was cut by 3 bases and J by 0 bases, with 9 bases left in between. CDR3 sequence: CSARPGSSGNTIYF. The CDR3 DNA reads TGCAGTGCTAGGCCCGGAAGCTCTGGAAACACCATATATTTT.

This clonotype was counted ten times or more. The CDR3 sequence is CASSLLTNTEAFF. The DNA of the CDR3 is TGTGCCAGCAGCTTACTTACGAACACTGAAGCTTTCTTT. This sequence joins TRBV5-4 and TRBJ1-1, with D unclear. V was cut by 2 bases and J by 1 base, with 6 bases left in between. This CDR3 spans 13 amino acids. Per germline, CDR1 SGHNT and CDR2 YYREEE (reference sequence).

The gene calls are TRBV3-1 and TRBJ2-7; 10 bases align to TRBD2. V was clipped by 6 bases and J by 1 base; unmatched bases: 6. This CDR3 has 15 residues. Germline values: CDR1 LGHDT, CDR2 YNNKEL (reference sequence). The CDR3 sequence: CASRNLAGASYEQYF. The CDR3 region has the DNA TGTGCCAGCAGAAATCTAGCGGGGGCTTCCTACGAGCAGTACTTC.

This clonotype occurred a few times. The chain employs TRBV28 and TRBJ2-1; D call uncertain. CDR3 length: 13 residues. V gave up 6 bases and J gave up 4 bases, with 10 bases separating them. Germline CDR1 reads MDHEN; CDR2 reads SYDVKM. CDR3 sequence: CASRFDGYNEQFF. CDR3 DNA: TGTGCCAGCAGATTCGATGGTTACAATGAGCAGTTCTTC. Filled out from reference TRBV28 and TRBJ2-1, the complete variable domain reads DVKVTQSSRYLVKRTGEKVFLECVQDMDHENMFWYRQDPGLGLRLIYFSYDVKMKEKGDIPEGYSVSREKKERFSLILESASTNQTSMYLCASRFDGYNEQFFGPGTRLTVL.